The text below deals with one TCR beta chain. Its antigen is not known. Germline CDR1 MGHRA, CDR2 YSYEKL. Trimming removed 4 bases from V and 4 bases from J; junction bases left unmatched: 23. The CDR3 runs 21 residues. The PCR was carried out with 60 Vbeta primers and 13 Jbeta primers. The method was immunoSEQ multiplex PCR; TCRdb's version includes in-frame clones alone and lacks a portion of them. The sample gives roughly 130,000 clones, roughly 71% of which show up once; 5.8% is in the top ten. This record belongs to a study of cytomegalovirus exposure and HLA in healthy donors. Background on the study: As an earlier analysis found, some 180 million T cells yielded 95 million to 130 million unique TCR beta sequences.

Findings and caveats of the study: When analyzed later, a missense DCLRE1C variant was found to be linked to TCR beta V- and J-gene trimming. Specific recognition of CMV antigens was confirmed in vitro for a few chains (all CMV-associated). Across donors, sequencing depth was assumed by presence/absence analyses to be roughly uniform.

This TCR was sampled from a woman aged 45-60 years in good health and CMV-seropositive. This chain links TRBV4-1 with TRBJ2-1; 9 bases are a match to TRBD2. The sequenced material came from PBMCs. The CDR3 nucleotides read TGCGCCAGCAGCCCCAAATCCGGGACTAGCAGAGAAGACAAAGGTTACAATGAGCAGTTCTTC. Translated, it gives CASSPKSGTSREDKGYNEQFF.